Listed below are T cell receptor beta chains from one sample, sequenced in a study of CD8+ T cells in alopecia areata. Method: immunoSEQ multiplex PCR; TCRdb's copy keeps in-frame clones and lacks some. The table lists a few hundred thousand clones, less than 45% of them singletons. Specimen: CD4+ T cells sorted from blood, collected around week 30, from a patient treated with tofacitinib. The source of these receptors is a human donor with alopecia areata. Both conserved end residues are part of each CDR3. D genes are given only for firm matches. Clone size is given for some rows only: seen once, a few or many times, or a class if the clone is expanded.

d_call: NA
cdr3_length: 15
j_call: TRBJ2-3
clone_size: NA
v_call: TRBV5-4
cdr3_aa: CATGTQARGTDTQYF
cdr3_nt: TGTGCCACCGGGACACAGGCTAGGGGCACAGATACGCAGTATTTT

d_call: TRBD1
cdr3_length: 15
j_call: TRBJ2-3
clone_size: NA
v_call: TRBV6-5
cdr3_aa: CASARQGLDTDTQYF
cdr3_nt: TGTGCCAGCGCACGACAGGGTTTGGACACAGATACGCAGTATTTT

d_call: NA
cdr3_length: 13
j_call: TRBJ2-7
clone_size: NA
v_call: TRBV27
cdr3_aa: CASSLLPSYEQYF
cdr3_nt: TGTGCCAGCAGTTTACTCCCCTCCTACGAGCAGTACTTC

d_call: NA
cdr3_length: 16
j_call: TRBJ2-3
clone_size: NA
v_call: TRBV6-5
cdr3_aa: CASSSGVGSTTDTQYF
cdr3_nt: TGTGCCAGCAGTTCGGGTGTAGGGTCGACTACAGATACGCAGTATTTT

d_call: NA
cdr3_length: 16
j_call: TRBJ1-5
clone_size: NA
v_call: TRBV5-1
cdr3_aa: CASSLGAGSIDQPQHF
cdr3_nt: TGCGCCAGCAGCTTGGGGGCAGGGAGTATCGATCAGCCCCAGCATTTT

d_call: NA
cdr3_length: 12
j_call: TRBJ2-7
clone_size: few
v_call: TRBV30
cdr3_aa: CAWRGVSYEQYF
cdr3_nt: TGTGCCTGGAGGGGGGTCTCCTACGAGCAGTACTTC

d_call: NA
cdr3_length: 14
j_call: TRBJ2-1
clone_size: NA
v_call: TRBV5-1
cdr3_aa: CASSGQNQGNEQFF
cdr3_nt: TGCGCCAGCAGCGGGCAGAATCAAGGCAATGAGCAGTTCTTC

d_call: TRBD2
cdr3_length: 12
j_call: TRBJ2-7
clone_size: few
v_call: TRBV19
cdr3_aa: CASSIREGGQYF
cdr3_nt: TGTGCCAGTAGTATTCGGGAGGGCGGGCAGTACTTC

d_call: TRBD2
cdr3_length: 14
j_call: TRBJ2-7
clone_size: NA
v_call: TRBV15
cdr3_aa: CATSRDLAGGPEDF
cdr3_nt: TGTGCCACCAGCAGAGATCTAGCGGGAGGCCCAGAGGACTTC

d_call: NA
cdr3_length: 13
j_call: TRBJ2-7
clone_size: few
v_call: TRBV5-1
cdr3_aa: CASSLVIRGEQYF
cdr3_nt: TGCGCCAGCAGCTTGGTCATCAGAGGCGAGCAGTACTTC

d_call: TRBD2
cdr3_length: 15
j_call: TRBJ2-3
clone_size: few
v_call: TRBV29-1
cdr3_aa: CSAGTSGGPTDTQYF
cdr3_nt: TGCAGCGCTGGGACTAGCGGGGGGCCCACAGATACGCAGTATTTT

d_call: NA
cdr3_length: 14
j_call: TRBJ1-1
clone_size: NA
v_call: TRBV11-1
cdr3_aa: CASSFNRINTEAFF
cdr3_nt: TGTGCCAGCAGCTTTAACAGGATCAACACTGAAGCTTTCTTT

d_call: NA
cdr3_length: 14
j_call: TRBJ1-2
clone_size: NA
v_call: TRBV6-5
cdr3_aa: CASSPPGRNYGYTF
cdr3_nt: TGTGCCAGCAGCCCCCCGGGCAGGAACTATGGCTACACCTTC

d_call: NA
cdr3_length: 14
j_call: TRBJ2-4
clone_size: few
v_call: TRBV5-6
cdr3_aa: CASSLKDSLHIQYF
cdr3_nt: TGTGCCAGCAGCTTGAAGGACAGCCTGCACATTCAGTACTTC

d_call: NA
cdr3_length: 12
j_call: TRBJ2-7
clone_size: once
v_call: TRBV6-5
cdr3_aa: CASSPQGNEQYF
cdr3_nt: TGTGCCAGCAGCCCCCAGGGTAACGAGCAGTACTTC

d_call: NA
cdr3_length: 12
j_call: TRBJ2-1
clone_size: few
v_call: TRBV18
cdr3_aa: CASSRAAREQFF
cdr3_nt: TGTGCCAGCTCCCGGGCGGCGAGGGAGCAGTTCTTC

d_call: NA
cdr3_length: 12
j_call: TRBJ1-1
clone_size: NA
v_call: TRBV7-6
cdr3_aa: CASSLGGTPTDF
cdr3_nt: TGTGCCAGCAGCCTAGGGGGGACGCCGACCGATTTT

d_call: TRBD1
cdr3_length: 14
j_call: TRBJ2-3
clone_size: NA
v_call: TRBV29-1
cdr3_aa: CSVSGRLTGEGQYF
cdr3_nt: TGCAGCGTGTCGGGACGCCTCACAGGGGAAGGGCAGTATTTT

d_call: TRBD1
cdr3_length: 15
j_call: TRBJ1-2
clone_size: few
v_call: TRBV29-1
cdr3_aa: CSVEKGTGGSYGYTF
cdr3_nt: TGCAGCGTCGAAAAGGGGACAGGGGGTTCCTATGGCTACACCTTC

d_call: NA
cdr3_length: 14
j_call: TRBJ2-3
clone_size: NA
v_call: TRBV5-1
cdr3_aa: CASSFGGDTDTQYF
cdr3_nt: TGCGCCAGCAGCTTCGGGGGTGATACAGATACGCAGTATTTT

d_call: NA
cdr3_length: 13
j_call: TRBJ1-1
clone_size: few
v_call: TRBV30
cdr3_aa: CAWKGQGVNGAFF
cdr3_nt: TGTGCCTGGAAAGGTCAAGGAGTTAATGGAGCTTTCTTT

d_call: TRBD2
cdr3_length: 15
j_call: TRBJ2-7
clone_size: NA
v_call: TRBV2
cdr3_aa: CASSMGLARKYEQYF
cdr3_nt: TGTGCCAGCAGTATGGGACTAGCTCGTAAGTACGAGCAGTACTTC

d_call: NA
cdr3_length: 15
j_call: TRBJ2-2
clone_size: NA
v_call: TRBV6-5
cdr3_aa: CASSYGQGYTGELFF
cdr3_nt: TGTGCCAGCAGTTATGGGCAGGGGTACACCGGGGAGCTGTTTTTT

d_call: TRBD1
cdr3_length: 13
j_call: TRBJ2-7
clone_size: few
v_call: TRBV29-1
cdr3_aa: CSVEVITSGGTYF
cdr3_nt: TGCAGCGTTGAAGTCATAACTTCAGGGGGCACGTACTTC

d_call: TRBD2
cdr3_length: 15
j_call: TRBJ2-3
clone_size: NA
v_call: TRBV7-2
cdr3_aa: CASSLGASGTDTQYF
cdr3_nt: TGTGCCAGCAGCTTAGGGGCTAGCGGGACAGATACGCAGTATTTT

d_call: TRBD1
cdr3_length: 15
j_call: TRBJ2-5
clone_size: NA
v_call: TRBV30
cdr3_aa: CAWSAGRGRRETQYF
cdr3_nt: TGTGCCTGGAGTGCTGGCAGGGGGCGTCGAGAGACCCAGTACTTC

d_call: TRBD1
cdr3_length: 15
j_call: TRBJ2-7
clone_size: NA
v_call: TRBV10-2
cdr3_aa: CASSEPGQSSYEQYF
cdr3_nt: TGCGCCAGCAGTGAGCCGGGACAGTCCTCCTACGAGCAGTACTTC

d_call: TRBD1
cdr3_length: 16
j_call: TRBJ1-1
clone_size: few
v_call: TRBV6-1
cdr3_aa: CASSERLGQGDTVAFF
cdr3_nt: TGTGCCAGCAGTGAACGTCTCGGACAGGGAGATACGGTAGCTTTCTTT

d_call: NA
cdr3_length: 16
j_call: TRBJ2-1
clone_size: once
v_call: TRBV28
cdr3_aa: CATNTPGVTSYNEQFF
cdr3_nt: TGTGCCACCAACACGCCTGGGGTGACCTCCTACAATGAGCAGTTCTTC

d_call: NA
cdr3_length: 14
j_call: TRBJ1-2
clone_size: NA
v_call: TRBV29-1
cdr3_aa: CSAEGFRGDYGYTF
cdr3_nt: TGCAGCGCCGAGGGGTTCAGGGGAGACTATGGCTACACCTTC

d_call: NA
cdr3_length: 11
j_call: TRBJ1-1
clone_size: NA
v_call: TRBV6-5
cdr3_aa: CASSSRTEAFF
cdr3_nt: TGTGCCAGCAGTTCTAGAACTGAAGCTTTCTTT

d_call: NA
cdr3_length: 13
j_call: TRBJ2-1
clone_size: NA
v_call: TRBV7-2
cdr3_aa: CASSPATSNEQFF
cdr3_nt: TGTGCCAGCAGCCCAGCGACCTCCAATGAGCAGTTCTTC

d_call: TRBD1
cdr3_length: 15
j_call: TRBJ2-7
clone_size: few
v_call: TRBV9
cdr3_aa: CASSVALGQGYEQYF
cdr3_nt: TGTGCCAGCAGCGTAGCTCTAGGACAGGGTTACGAGCAGTACTTC

d_call: TRBD1
cdr3_length: 12
j_call: TRBJ2-7
clone_size: many
v_call: TRBV2
cdr3_aa: CASSRQGYEQYF
cdr3_nt: TGTGCCAGCAGCCGACAGGGCTACGAGCAGTACTTC

d_call: TRBD2
cdr3_length: 15
j_call: TRBJ2-3
clone_size: few
v_call: TRBV25-1
cdr3_aa: CASSEGREYTDTQYF
cdr3_nt: TGTGCCAGCAGTGAGGGGCGGGAGTACACAGATACGCAGTATTTT

d_call: NA
cdr3_length: 14
j_call: TRBJ1-2
clone_size: NA
v_call: TRBV29-1
cdr3_aa: CSVEVGPGDYGYTF
cdr3_nt: TGCAGCGTTGAAGTGGGGCCGGGCGACTATGGCTACACCTTC

d_call: TRBD1
cdr3_length: 15
j_call: TRBJ2-3
clone_size: NA
v_call: TRBV4-3
cdr3_aa: CASSPGTGGKDTQYF
cdr3_nt: TGCGCCAGCAGCCCAGGGACAGGGGGCAAAGATACGCAGTATTTT

d_call: NA
cdr3_length: 17
j_call: TRBJ2-6
clone_size: NA
v_call: TRBV18
cdr3_aa: CASPIQGAYSGANVLTF
cdr3_nt: TGTGCCAGCCCTATACAGGGAGCCTACTCTGGGGCCAACGTCCTGACTTTC

d_call: TRBD1
cdr3_length: 14
j_call: TRBJ2-7
clone_size: few
v_call: TRBV27
cdr3_aa: CASSSGQVLYEQYF
cdr3_nt: TGTGCCAGCAGTTCCGGACAGGTCCTCTACGAGCAGTACTTC

d_call: TRBD2
cdr3_length: 16
j_call: TRBJ2-1
clone_size: NA
v_call: TRBV30
cdr3_aa: CAWSVRISGSKVEQFF
cdr3_nt: TGTGCCTGGAGTGTACGCATCAGCGGGAGTAAGGTTGAGCAGTTCTTC

d_call: TRBD1
cdr3_length: 12
j_call: TRBJ2-7
clone_size: few
v_call: TRBV6-5
cdr3_aa: CASSRQGEEQYF
cdr3_nt: TGTGCCAGCAGTAGACAGGGGGAAGAGCAGTACTTC

d_call: TRBD1
cdr3_length: 17
j_call: TRBJ1-5
clone_size: few
v_call: TRBV5-4
cdr3_aa: CASSFDPGQLSNQPQHF
cdr3_nt: TGTGCCAGCAGCTTTGATCCGGGACAGCTTAGCAATCAGCCCCAGCATTTT

d_call: NA
cdr3_length: 14
j_call: TRBJ1-1
clone_size: NA
v_call: TRBV7-6
cdr3_aa: CASSLDSDRPEAFF
cdr3_nt: TGTGCCAGCAGCTTAGATTCTGACAGACCTGAAGCTTTCTTT

d_call: TRBD1
cdr3_length: 15
j_call: TRBJ1-5
clone_size: many
v_call: TRBV2
cdr3_aa: CASSNYRGRRQPQHF
cdr3_nt: TGTGCCAGCAGTAATTACAGGGGGCGTCGTCAGCCCCAGCATTTT

d_call: TRBD1
cdr3_length: 14
j_call: TRBJ1-1
clone_size: many
v_call: TRBV6-5
cdr3_aa: CASSYRRGRSEAFF
cdr3_nt: TGTGCCAGCAGTTACAGAAGGGGGCGATCTGAAGCTTTCTTT

d_call: NA
cdr3_length: 18
j_call: TRBJ1-2
clone_size: NA
v_call: TRBV6-1
cdr3_aa: CASSEMFEDWDVNYGYTF
cdr3_nt: TGTGCCAGCAGTGAAATGTTCGAGGACTGGGACGTTAACTATGGCTACACCTTC

d_call: TRBD2
cdr3_length: 21
j_call: TRBJ2-7
clone_size: NA
v_call: TRBV4-2
cdr3_aa: CASSPNPDRIAGGTPSYEQYF
cdr3_nt: TGTGCCAGCAGCCCAAACCCTGATAGGATAGCGGGAGGGACCCCCTCCTACGAGCAGTACTTC

d_call: NA
cdr3_length: 13
j_call: TRBJ1-1
clone_size: few
v_call: TRBV5-4
cdr3_aa: CASSTTLNTEAFF
cdr3_nt: TGTGCCAGCAGCACGACTTTGAACACTGAAGCTTTCTTT

d_call: NA
cdr3_length: 15
j_call: TRBJ1-3
clone_size: many
v_call: TRBV5-1
cdr3_aa: CASSLDGAYGNTIYF
cdr3_nt: TGCGCCAGCAGCTTGGATGGGGCGTACGGAAACACCATATATTTT

d_call: NA
cdr3_length: 12
j_call: TRBJ1-1
clone_size: NA
v_call: TRBV29-1
cdr3_aa: CSDNSGYTEAFF
cdr3_nt: TGCAGCGATAACTCGGGGTACACTGAAGCTTTCTTT

d_call: NA
cdr3_length: 14
j_call: TRBJ2-1
clone_size: once
v_call: TRBV11-2
cdr3_aa: CASSLGQNYNEQFF
cdr3_nt: TGTGCCAGCAGCTTAGGGCAGAACTACAATGAGCAGTTCTTC

d_call: TRBD1
cdr3_length: 14
j_call: TRBJ2-7
clone_size: NA
v_call: TRBV27
cdr3_aa: CASSLRQGASEQYF
cdr3_nt: TGTGCCAGCAGTTTGAGGCAGGGGGCGAGCGAGCAGTACTTC

d_call: NA
cdr3_length: 12
j_call: TRBJ2-5
clone_size: NA
v_call: TRBV5-1
cdr3_aa: CASSLAGETQYF
cdr3_nt: TGCGCCAGCAGCTTGGCCGGAGAGACCCAGTACTTC

d_call: TRBD1
cdr3_length: 16
j_call: TRBJ2-3
clone_size: few
v_call: TRBV6-5
cdr3_aa: CASSYSRGRMTDTQYF
cdr3_nt: TGTGCCAGCAGTTACTCGAGGGGGCGTATGACAGATACGCAGTATTTT

d_call: NA
cdr3_length: 15
j_call: TRBJ2-5
clone_size: NA
v_call: TRBV15
cdr3_aa: CATWTLGRSQETQYF
cdr3_nt: TGTGCCACCTGGACTCTGGGGAGAAGCCAAGAGACCCAGTACTTC

d_call: NA
cdr3_length: 13
j_call: TRBJ2-1
clone_size: NA
v_call: TRBV19
cdr3_aa: CASSRGIGGEQFF
cdr3_nt: TGTGCCAGTAGTAGGGGGATCGGGGGTGAGCAGTTCTTC

d_call: TRBD2
cdr3_length: 19
j_call: TRBJ2-1
clone_size: NA
v_call: TRBV5-1
cdr3_aa: CASSLDPLIAGGLNNEQFF
cdr3_nt: TGCGCCAGCAGCTTGGACCCCCTAATAGCGGGGGGGCTTAACAATGAGCAGTTCTTC

d_call: TRBD2
cdr3_length: 13
j_call: TRBJ2-1
clone_size: NA
v_call: TRBV29-1
cdr3_aa: CSVDAGGANEQFF
cdr3_nt: TGCAGCGTCGATGCGGGAGGCGCAAATGAGCAGTTCTTC

d_call: TRBD1
cdr3_length: 13
j_call: TRBJ1-2
clone_size: few
v_call: TRBV30
cdr3_aa: CAWSQRGPGGYTF
cdr3_nt: TGTGCCTGGAGCCAAAGGGGGCCAGGTGGCTACACCTTC

d_call: TRBD1
cdr3_length: 16
j_call: TRBJ2-7
clone_size: NA
v_call: TRBV5-1
cdr3_aa: CASSTGQGQGINEQYF
cdr3_nt: TGCGCCAGCAGCACTGGCCAGGGACAGGGGATCAACGAGCAGTACTTC